Listed below are T cell receptor beta chains from one sample, sequenced in a study of neurological immune-mediated disorders. TCRdb called the 5' RACE reads again in MiXCR, with one record for every CDR3 protein. The sample lists about 40,000 distinct CDR3 sequences, under 4% occurring once. The source material was PBMCs. Source of these receptors: a woman in her sixties or seventies with multiple sclerosis. The CDR3 runs from the conserved cysteine through the conserved F or W. D genes are given only for firm matches. Part of the rows lack a size; the others show once, few, many or a class for expanded clones.

clone size,J gene,V gene,D gene,CDR3 protein,CDR3 DNA
many,TRBJ2-7,TRBV29-1,TRBD1,CSVAPGQAIEQYF,TGCAGCGTTGCTCCGGGACAGGCTATAGAGCAGTACTTC
many,TRBJ2-2,TRBV28,.,CATGGTGYTGELFF,TGTGCCACCGGCGGCACAGGCTACACCGGGGAGCTGTTTTTT
many,TRBJ1-3,TRBV20-1,TRBD1,CSAKTGFGSGNTIYF,TGCAGTGCAAAGACAGGGTTTGGTTCGGGAAACACCATATATTTT
many,TRBJ1-2,TRBV3-1,.,CASKRTDYYGYTF,TGTGCCAGCAAGAGGACAGATTATTATGGCTACACCTTC
many,TRBJ1-1,TRBV7-9,.,CASSSRVGDHGAFF,TGTGCCAGCAGCTCCCGGGTTGGGGACCATGGGGCTTTCTTT
many,TRBJ2-5,TRBV20-1,.,CSALRDTGQETQYF,TGCAGTGCCCTCCGGGACACTGGCCAAGAGACCCAGTACTTC
many,TRBJ2-7,TRBV3-1,.,CASSQLQFYEQYF,TGTGCCAGCAGCCAACTCCAATTCTACGAGCAGTACTTC
many,TRBJ1-1,TRBV5-1,.,CASSLANVENTEAFF,TGCGCCAGCAGCTTGGCTAACGTTGAGAACACTGAAGCTTTCTTT
many,TRBJ2-1,TRBV5-1,.,CASTWGSLGNEQFF,TGCGCCAGCACCTGGGGTTCGCTGGGGAATGAGCAGTTCTTC
few,TRBJ1-1,TRBV6-5,.,CASTRGVSTEAFF,TGTGCCAGCACTCGAGGGGTGAGCACTGAAGCTTTCTTT
many,TRBJ2-1,TRBV12-3/TRBV12-4,TRBD1,CASDRDRVHHEQFF,TGTGCCAGCGACCGGGACAGGGTCCACCATGAGCAGTTCTTC
many,TRBJ2-7,TRBV7-2,.,CASSLAGVEGYEQYF,TGTGCCAGCAGCTTAGCGGGGGTTGAGGGCTACGAGCAGTACTTC
.,TRBJ2-6,TRBV18,.,CASSRGGNSGANVLTF,TGTGCCAGCTCAAGGGGGGGCAACTCTGGGGCCAACGTCCTGACTTTC
many,TRBJ2-1,TRBV5-4,.,CASSFDAGAPEQFF,TGTGCCAGCAGCTTCGATGCGGGGGCCCCTGAGCAGTTCTTC
many,TRBJ2-7,TRBV20-1,.,CSARKSRTAAYEQYF,TGCAGTGCTAGAAAATCCCGGACAGCTGCCTACGAGCAGTACTTC
many,TRBJ2-7,TRBV5-1,.,CASSKLGSGEQYF,TGCGCCAGCAGCAAATTGGGCTCGGGCGAGCAGTACTTC
many,TRBJ1-6,TRBV5-5,.,CASSLAESSYNSPLHF,TGTGCCAGCAGCTTGGCGGAAAGCTCCTATAATTCACCCCTCCACTTT
many,TRBJ2-7,TRBV20-1,TRBD1,CSIFGDRTYEQYF,TGCAGTATCTTTGGGGACAGGACCTACGAGCAGTACTTC
many,TRBJ1-3,TRBV7-9,.,CASSLGFSGNTIYF,TGTGCCAGCAGCTTAGGATTCTCTGGAAACACCATATATTTT
many,TRBJ2-1,TRBV24-1,.,CATSAFNEQFF,TGTGCCACCAGTGCTTTCAATGAGCAGTTCTTC
many,TRBJ1-3,TRBV20-1,.,CSGYGENTIYF,TGCAGCGGCTACGGGGAAAACACCATATATTTT
medium-sized,TRBJ2-7,TRBV20-1,.,CSASRGGAGEQYF,TGCAGTGCTAGCCGAGGGGGGGCGGGGGAGCAGTACTTC
many,TRBJ1-1,TRBV12-3/TRBV12-4,.,CASSLQGWGTEAFF,TGTGCCAGCAGTTTACAGGGTTGGGGGACTGAAGCTTTCTTT
many,TRBJ1-2,TRBV15,.,CATSPRGGYYGYTF,TGTGCCACCAGCCCCCGAGGGGGGTACTATGGCTACACCTTC
many,TRBJ2-1,TRBV10-3,.,CAISESGHSLNEQFF,TGTGCCATCAGTGAGTCGGGGCACAGTCTCAATGAGCAGTTCTTC
many,TRBJ1-1,TRBV12-3/TRBV12-4,.,CASNQGLGNTEAFF,TGTGCCAGCAACCAGGGGTTAGGGAACACTGAAGCTTTCTTT
many,TRBJ2-3,TRBV5-1,TRBD2,CASSSRTRERDTQYF,TGCGCCAGCAGCTCTAGGACTAGAGAACGAGATACGCAGTATTTT